Listed below are T cell receptor beta chains from one sample, sequenced in a study of blood T cell repertoires in COVID-19. Method: immunoSEQ multiplex PCR; TCRdb's copy keeps in-frame clones and lacks some. In the table there are approximately 200,000 clones, 81% of which are singletons. Sample: peripheral blood. The receptors shown here come from a woman of 80 years or more with COVID-19, enrolled during active disease. Each CDR3 is given with its conserved first and last residue. Each record gives: J gene, V gene, CDR3 protein.

TRBJ2-5 TRBV5-3 CARSGPLGLPQETQYF
TRBJ1-2 TRBV5-1 CASSPGQGGGYGYTF
TRBJ1-4 TRBV27 CASSAQGTNEKLFF
TRBJ1-2 TRBV28 CASSFSRGYTF
TRBJ2-7 TRBV12-2 CASRLAGPGLAMISGYEQYF
TRBJ2-7 TRBV2 CASSPGGAHYEQYF
TRBJ1-6 TRBV10-3 CAISESSRDLSSPLHF
TRBJ2-7 TRBV11-3 CASSTTGRERGEQYF
TRBJ2-7 TRBV2 CASSIDRGRGEQYF
TRBJ2-4 TRBV7-9 CASSPVGRANIQYF
TRBJ1-4 TRBV5-4 CASSSGGTNEKLFF
TRBJ2-1 TRBV5-1 CASSSLSGSEQFF
TRBJ1-5 TRBV6-2/TRBV6-3 CASSYFFRTTGQPNQPQHF
TRBJ1-2 TRBV27 CASSLWGGGAGYTF
TRBJ2-6 TRBV18 CASSPPDRAVTF
TRBJ2-5 TRBV12-3/TRBV12-4 CASRPLVGGTQYF
TRBJ2-7 TRBV5-1 CASSLNPTGTYEQYF
TRBJ1-5 TRBV30 CAWSIRGKLDQPQHF
TRBJ2-7 TRBV4-1 CASSPGGLAGPYEQYF
TRBJ2-3 TRBV2 CASSERRVGTDTQYF
TRBJ2-4 TRBV4-2 CASSQTSAGGGIDIQYF
TRBJ2-2 TRBV27 CASSNLYDLTSGITGELFF
TRBJ1-4 TRBV5-6 CASRRGTLEKLFF
TRBJ2-7 TRBV2 CASSEEGATTYEQYF
TRBJ1-3 TRBV25-1 CASSEYRASGNTIYF
TRBJ2-1 TRBV4-2 CASSQGGGSQNYNEQFF
TRBJ2-7 TRBV2 CASSEGRGLAGDEQYF
TRBJ2-7 TRBV10-2 CASGISGRPTEQYF
TRBJ2-1 TRBV6-6 CASSPLQRGGYNEQFF
TRBJ2-1 TRBV27 CASMTEYNEQFF
TRBJ2-2 TRBV27 CASSLSRGQGPNTGELFF
TRBJ2-7 TRBV28 CASRTGGRYEQYF
TRBJ2-3 TRBV19 CASSFFAGLSTDTQYF
TRBJ1-2 TRBV4-3 CASSQDGDRAIGYTF
TRBJ2-7 TRBV5-1 CASSSLGTSGSPYEQYF
TRBJ1-6 TRBV7-8 CASSPRTDYNSPLHF
TRBJ2-3 TRBV7-9 CASSLFRTSGGGTDTQYF
TRBJ2-1 TRBV11-1 CASSSRDRAYNEQFF
TRBJ2-3 TRBV28 CASLQGDTDTQYF
TRBJ2-1 TRBV5-4 CASSLLAGIYNEQFF
TRBJ2-7 TRBV2 CASSEERFTYEQYF
TRBJ2-1 TRBV4-3 CASSPQRGGHYEQFF
TRBJ2-7 TRBV19 CASSMDPTGGEQYF
TRBJ2-1 TRBV4-2 CASSTRTSGSYNEQFF
TRBJ2-7 TRBV5-1 CASSLVQGSPGEQYF
TRBJ2-1 TRBV6-5 CASIHRTGSYEQFF
TRBJ2-3 TRBV11-2 CASSRGQGGVGDTQYF
TRBJ1-1 TRBV19 CASSIGDRGGTEAFF
TRBJ2-5 TRBV5-4 CASSLGVGATQETQYF
TRBJ2-7 TRBV19 CASSIRQGAYEQYF
TRBJ2-5 TRBV9 CASSPSGGKETQYF
TRBJ1-1 TRBV6-1 CASSEVDRVTEAFF
TRBJ1-1 TRBV7-9 CASSSLGTYTEAFF